This TCR beta chain originates from a study of CD8+ T cells in alopecia areata. Study summary: Female C3H/HeJ recipients aged roughly 7-11 weeks got skin from C3H/HeJ graft donors aged about 6-13 months that had spontaneous alopecia.

Following extraction, RNA underwent reverse transcription to cDNA, which served as the sequencing template. The protocol was immunoSEQ multiplex PCR, while the TCRdb copy is restricted to in-frame clones and leaves out a portion. The sample includes 2,500 to 3,500 clones, none of them occurring once. Indicated time point: mouse skin 3 weeks after grafting. Recipient mice underwent skin biopsy at grafting and 3 and 6 weeks later. This CDR3 contains 17 residues. V gave up 3 bases and J gave up 4 bases; unmatched junction bases: 8. From germline, CDR1 is NNHDY and CDR2 SYVADS. This clone is medium-sized (0.01 to 0.1%) within its sample. These gene names are mouse names. The missing CDR3 end, 4 residues past where the read stops, is filled in from the germline J gene.

This receptor was taken from a C3H/HeJ mouse with alopecia areata. The strain's MHC: H2-k. The chain combines TRBV13-3 with TRBJ2-1; 12 bases match TRBD1. The sequencing used skin, collected at week 3. CDR3 DNA (partial): TGTGCCAGCAGTGGCCGGGACAGGGGGCCGAGGTATGCT. This translates into CASSGRDRGPRYA. The entire CDR3 is CASSGRDRGPRYAEQFF.